The clone carrying this T cell receptor (beta chain) was counted ten times or more. The antigen remains unidentified. It was from 2 million PBMCs stored at -80 C that the unsorted libraries were obtained. The cDNA was synthesized by means of template-switch 5'RACE, which was carried out with 10-nucleotide random UMIs. Using its own MiXCR run on the 5' RACE reads, TCRdb lists one record per CDR3 protein. The sample includes about 59,000 distinct CDR3 sequences, 12% of them seen just once. These data are taken from a study of neurological immune-mediated disorders. Notes on the study in general: TCR-beta repertoires seemed private in all groups, with no expanded CDR3 amino acid sequences shared. Patients with HTLV-1-associated myelopathy had the highest level of TCR clonal expansion, whereas patients with multiple sclerosis had the lowest level, falling beneath the level found in healthy controls.

The CDR3 spans 15 residues. With 3 bases removed from V and 1 base from J, the gap between germline ends came to 12 bases. Per the germline V gene, CDR1 is LGHDT and CDR2 is YNNKEL (reference sequence). The source material was PBMCs. The rearrangement links TRBV3-1 to TRBJ1-1, with unresolved D. The origin of this receptor is a woman aged 55 to 70 with HTLV-1-associated myelopathy (HAM/TSP). CDR3 DNA sequence: TGTGCCAGCAGCCAGGAGGTTTGGGGGAACACTGAAGCTTTCTTT. Encoded protein: CASSQEVWGNTEAFF.